The T cell receptor beta chain under discussion was sequenced for a study of shared clonotypes between healthy human individuals. With respect to this clone: Its antigen is still unknown.

CDR1 and CDR2 (germline): LNHDA, SQIVND (reference sequence). The CDR3 is 15 amino acids. With 3 bases clipped from V and 7 bases from J, the junction kept 10 bases outside the gene matches. Assay: immunoSEQ multiplex PCR; the TCRdb copy retains only in-frame clones and omits some. The sample has approximately 2.1 million clones; approximately 93% are singletons. Study results and caveats: The diversity represented, both genetic and in exposure history, was limited by few donors. The sharing of 4.5% to 5% of naive CD4 clonotypes was seen across a handful of donors. Naive subsets, compared against memory subsets, generally had larger estimated richness values. Sampling covered nothing but blood. Tissue TCR repertoires likely differ from those found in blood.

The sequence derives from a man aged 18 to 30 in good health. Some clones in this sample may be carry-over from other donors' samples. The sample was naive CD4+ T cells from PBMCs. Subset noted: CD45RA+ positively selected. This chain links TRBV19 with TRBJ2-3, with 7 nucleotides matching TRBD1. The CDR3 nucleotides are TGTGCCAGTAGTATGAGGGGGCCTGCCCTAAATACGCAGTATTTT. This sequence encodes CASSMRGPALNTQYF.